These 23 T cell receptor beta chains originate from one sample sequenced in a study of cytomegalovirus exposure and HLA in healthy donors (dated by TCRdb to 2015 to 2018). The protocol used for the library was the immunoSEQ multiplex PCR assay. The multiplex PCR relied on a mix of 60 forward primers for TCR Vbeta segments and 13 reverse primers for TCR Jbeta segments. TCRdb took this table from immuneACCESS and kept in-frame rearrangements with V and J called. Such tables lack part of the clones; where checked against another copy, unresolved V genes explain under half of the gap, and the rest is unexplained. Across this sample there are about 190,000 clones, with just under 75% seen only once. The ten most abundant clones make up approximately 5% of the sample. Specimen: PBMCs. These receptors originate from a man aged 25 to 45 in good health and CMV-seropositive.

The CDR3: CASTRGREAQPQHF. The CDR3 nucleotides are TGTGCCAGTACCCGAGGGAGGGAGGCCCAGCCCCAGCATTTT. The chain combines TRBV19 with TRBJ1-5; unclear D gene. V was trimmed by 7 bases and J by 7 bases, leaving 17 bases between them. This CDR3 region has 14 residues. Germline CDR1 reads LNHDA; CDR2 reads SQIVND (reference sequence).

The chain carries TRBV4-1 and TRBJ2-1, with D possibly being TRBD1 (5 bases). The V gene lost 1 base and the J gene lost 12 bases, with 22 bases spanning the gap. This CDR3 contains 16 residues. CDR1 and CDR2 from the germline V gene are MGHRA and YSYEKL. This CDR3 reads CASSQASGYVARGQFF. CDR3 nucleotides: TGCGCCAGCAGCCAAGCATCGGGCTATGTGGCTAGGGGGCAGTTCTTC.

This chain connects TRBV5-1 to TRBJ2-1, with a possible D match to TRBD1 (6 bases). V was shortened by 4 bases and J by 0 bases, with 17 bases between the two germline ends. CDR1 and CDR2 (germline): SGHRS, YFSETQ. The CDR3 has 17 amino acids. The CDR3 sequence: CASSLMTGSFSYNEQFF. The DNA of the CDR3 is TGCGCCAGCAGCCTTATGACAGGTAGCTTCTCCTACAATGAGCAGTTCTTC. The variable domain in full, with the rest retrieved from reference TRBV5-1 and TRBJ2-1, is KAGVTQTPRYLIKTRGQQVTLSCSPISGHRSVSWYQQTPGQGLQFLFEYFSETQRNKGNFPGRFSGRQFSNSRSEMNVSTLELGDSALYLCASSLMTGSFSYNEQFFGPGTRLTVL.

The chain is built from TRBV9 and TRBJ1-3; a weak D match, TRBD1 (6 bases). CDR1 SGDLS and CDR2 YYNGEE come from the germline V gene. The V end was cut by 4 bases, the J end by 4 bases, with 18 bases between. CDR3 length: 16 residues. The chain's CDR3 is CASSPAPTGLGNTIYF. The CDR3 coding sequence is TGTGCCAGCAGCCCCGCCCCGACAGGACTCGGAAACACCATATATTTT. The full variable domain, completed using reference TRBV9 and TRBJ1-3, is DSGVTQTPKHLITATGQRVTLRCSPRSGDLSVYWYQQSLDQGLQFLIQYYNGEERAKGNILERFSAQQFPDLHSELNLSSLELGDSALYFCASSPAPTGLGNTIYFGEGSWLTVV.

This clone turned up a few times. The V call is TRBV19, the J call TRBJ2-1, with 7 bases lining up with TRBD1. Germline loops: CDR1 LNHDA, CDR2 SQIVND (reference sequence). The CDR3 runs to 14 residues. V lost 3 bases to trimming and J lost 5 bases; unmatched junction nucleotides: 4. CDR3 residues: CASSMVDRNNEQFF. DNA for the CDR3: TGTGCCAGTAGTATGGTGGACAGGAACAATGAGCAGTTCTTC.

The CDR3 loop reads CASTVGGGSTDTQYF. DNA of the CDR3: TGTGCCAGCACCGTGGGTGGGGGGTCCACAGATACGCAGTATTTT. The chain links TRBV9 to TRBJ2-3; TRBD2 is a possible D gene (6 bases). Germline V gene data show CDR1 as SGDLS and CDR2 as YYNGEE. The V end was cut by 6 bases, the J end by 2 bases, with 16 bases between. The CDR3 covers 15 residues.

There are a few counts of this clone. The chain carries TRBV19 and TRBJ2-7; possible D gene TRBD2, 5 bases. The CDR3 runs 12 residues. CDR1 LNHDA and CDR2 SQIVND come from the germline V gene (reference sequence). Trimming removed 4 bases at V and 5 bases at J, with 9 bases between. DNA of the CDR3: TGTGCCAGTAGTAGAGGGTTCGACGAGCAGTACTTC. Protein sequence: CASSRGFDEQYF.

CDR3 protein: CASSPTDYTGELFF. Written as DNA, the CDR3 is TGTGCCAGCAGCCCGACCGACTACACCGGGGAGCTGTTTTTT. The V gene is TRBV7-3, the J gene TRBJ2-2; D is unclear. The ends were cut back, 5 bases at V and 3 bases at J, with 10 bases in the middle. This CDR3 is 14 amino acids long. Looked up from germline, CDR1 is SGHTA and CDR2 is FQGTGA.

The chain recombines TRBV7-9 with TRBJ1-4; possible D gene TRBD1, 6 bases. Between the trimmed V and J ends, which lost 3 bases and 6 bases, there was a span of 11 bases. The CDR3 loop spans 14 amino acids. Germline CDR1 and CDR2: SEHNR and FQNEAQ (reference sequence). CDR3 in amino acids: CASSLAQGDEKLFF. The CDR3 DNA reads TGTGCCAGCAGCTTGGCACAGGGTGATGAAAAACTGTTTTTT. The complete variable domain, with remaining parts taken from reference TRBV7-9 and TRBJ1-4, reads DTGVSQNPRHKITKRGQNVTFRCDPISEHNRLYWYRQTLGQGPEFLTYFQNEAQLEKSRLLSDRFSAERPKGSFSTLEIQRTEQGDSAMYLCASSLAQGDEKLFFGSGTQLSVL.

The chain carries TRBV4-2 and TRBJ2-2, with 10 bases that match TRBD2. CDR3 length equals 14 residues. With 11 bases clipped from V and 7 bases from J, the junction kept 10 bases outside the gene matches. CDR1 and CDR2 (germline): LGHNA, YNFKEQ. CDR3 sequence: CAGGPSGRIGELFF. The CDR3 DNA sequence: TGTGCCGGGGGGCCTAGCGGGAGAATCGGGGAGCTGTTTTTT.

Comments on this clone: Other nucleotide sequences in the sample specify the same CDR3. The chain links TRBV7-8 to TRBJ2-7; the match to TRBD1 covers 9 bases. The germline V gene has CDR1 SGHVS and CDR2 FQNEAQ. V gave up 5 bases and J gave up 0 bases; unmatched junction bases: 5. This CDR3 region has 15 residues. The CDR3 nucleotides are TGTGCCAGCAGCCCCGGGACAGGGAGCTCCTACGAGCAGTACTTC. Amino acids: CASSPGTGSSYEQYF. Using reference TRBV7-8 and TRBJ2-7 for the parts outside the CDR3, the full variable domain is GAGVSQSPRYKVAKRGQDVALRCDPISGHVSLFWYQQALGQGPEFLTYFQNEAQLDKSGLPSDRFFAERPEGSVSTLKIQRTQQEDSAVYLCASSPGTGSSYEQYFGPGTRLTVT.

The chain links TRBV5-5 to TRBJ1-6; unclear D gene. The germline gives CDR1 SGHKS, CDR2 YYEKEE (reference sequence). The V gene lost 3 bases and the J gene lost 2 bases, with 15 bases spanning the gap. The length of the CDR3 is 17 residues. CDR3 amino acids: CASSSTLATAYNSPLHF. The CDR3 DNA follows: TGTGCCAGCAGCTCTACCTTGGCAACAGCCTATAATTCACCCCTCCACTTT.

The CDR3, as DNA: TGTGCCAGCTCAGCGCCGGGACTAGGAGTGGCAGATACGCAGTATTTT. This encodes CASSAPGLGVADTQYF. The chain is built from TRBV18 and TRBJ2-3, with 8 bases fitting TRBD2. There are 16 residues in the CDR3. J was trimmed by 4 bases and V by 5 bases; bases with no gene match: 11. Germline CDR1 KGHSH, CDR2 LQKENI.

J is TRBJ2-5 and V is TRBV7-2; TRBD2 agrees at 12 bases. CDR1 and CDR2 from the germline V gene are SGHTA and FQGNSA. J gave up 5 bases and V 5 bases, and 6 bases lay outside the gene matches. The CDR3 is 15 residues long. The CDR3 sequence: CASSLLAGGTETQYF. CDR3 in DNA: TGTGCCAGCAGCCTACTAGCGGGGGGCACGGAGACCCAGTACTTC. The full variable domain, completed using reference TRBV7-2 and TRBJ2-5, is GAGVSQSPSNKVTEKGKDVELRCDPISGHTALYWYRQSLGQGLEFLIYFQGNSAPDKSGLPSDRFSAERTGGSVSTLTIQRTQQEDSAVYLCASSLLAGGTETQYFGPGTRLLVL.

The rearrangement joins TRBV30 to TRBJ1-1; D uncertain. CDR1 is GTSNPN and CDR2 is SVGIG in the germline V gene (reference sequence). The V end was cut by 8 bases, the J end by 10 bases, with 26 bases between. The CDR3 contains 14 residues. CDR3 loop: CAGSRIGGSRGAFF. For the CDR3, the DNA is TGTGCCGGGTCCCGCATAGGTGGGAGTCGTGGAGCTTTCTTT.

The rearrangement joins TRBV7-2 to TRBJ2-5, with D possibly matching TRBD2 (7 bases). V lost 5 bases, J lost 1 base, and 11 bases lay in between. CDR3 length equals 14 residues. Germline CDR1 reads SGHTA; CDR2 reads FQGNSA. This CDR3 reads CASSLGGGQETQYF. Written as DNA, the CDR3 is TGTGCCAGCAGCCTAGGGGGGGGCCAAGAGACCCAGTACTTC. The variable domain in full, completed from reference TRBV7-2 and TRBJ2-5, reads GAGVSQSPSNKVTEKGKDVELRCDPISGHTALYWYRQSLGQGLEFLIYFQGNSAPDKSGLPSDRFSAERTGGSVSTLTIQRTQQEDSAVYLCASSLGGGQETQYFGPGTRLLVL.

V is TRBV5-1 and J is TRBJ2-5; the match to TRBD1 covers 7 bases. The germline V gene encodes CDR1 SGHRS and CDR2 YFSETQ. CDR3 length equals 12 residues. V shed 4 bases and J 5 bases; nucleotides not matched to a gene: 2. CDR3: CASSRTGETQYF. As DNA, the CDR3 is TGCGCCAGCAGCCGGACAGGCGAGACCCAGTACTTC. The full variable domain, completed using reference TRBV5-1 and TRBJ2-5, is KAGVTQTPRYLIKTRGQQVTLSCSPISGHRSVSWYQQTPGQGLQFLFEYFSETQRNKGNFPGRFSGRQFSNSRSEMNVSTLELGDSALYLCASSRTGETQYFGPGTRLLVL.

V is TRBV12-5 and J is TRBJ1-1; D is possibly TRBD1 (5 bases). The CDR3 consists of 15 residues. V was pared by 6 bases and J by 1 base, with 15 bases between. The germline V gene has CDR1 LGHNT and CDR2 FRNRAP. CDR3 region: CASGPIGHSNTEAFF. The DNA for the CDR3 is TGTGCTAGTGGCCCGATCGGACACTCGAACACTGAAGCTTTCTTT. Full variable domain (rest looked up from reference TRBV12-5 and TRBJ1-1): DARVTQTPRHKVTEMGQEVTMRCQPILGHNTVFWYRQTMMQGLELLAYFRNRAPLDDSGMPKDRFSAEMPDATLATLKIQPSEPRDSAVYFCASGPIGHSNTEAFFGQGTRLTVV.

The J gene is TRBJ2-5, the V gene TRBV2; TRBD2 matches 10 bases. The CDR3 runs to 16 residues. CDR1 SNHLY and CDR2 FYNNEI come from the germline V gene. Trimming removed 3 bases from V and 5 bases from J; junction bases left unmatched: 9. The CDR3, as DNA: TGTGCCAGCAGTGATCTGAGCGGGAGGGCCGACGAGACCCAGTACTTC. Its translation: CASSDLSGRADETQYF. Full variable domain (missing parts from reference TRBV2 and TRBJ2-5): EPEVTQTPSHQVTQMGQEVILRCVPISNHLYFYWYRQILGQKVEFLVSFYNNEISEKSEIFDDQFSVERPDGSNFTLKIRSTKLEDSAMYFCASSDLSGRADETQYFGPGTRLLVL.

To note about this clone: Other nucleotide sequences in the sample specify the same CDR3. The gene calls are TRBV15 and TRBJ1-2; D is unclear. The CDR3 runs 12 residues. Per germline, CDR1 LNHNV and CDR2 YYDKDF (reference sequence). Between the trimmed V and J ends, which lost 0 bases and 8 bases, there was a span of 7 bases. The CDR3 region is CATSRDQSGYTF. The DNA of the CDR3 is TGTGCCACCAGCAGAGATCAGTCCGGCTACACCTTC.

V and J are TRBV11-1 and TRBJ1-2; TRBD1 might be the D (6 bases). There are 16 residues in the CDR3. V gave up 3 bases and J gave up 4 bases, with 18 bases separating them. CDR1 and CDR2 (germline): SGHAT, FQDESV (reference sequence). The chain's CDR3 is CASSLGMGRGTYGYTF. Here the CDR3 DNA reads TGTGCCAGCAGCTTGGGAATGGGCAGGGGAACCTATGGCTACACCTTC.

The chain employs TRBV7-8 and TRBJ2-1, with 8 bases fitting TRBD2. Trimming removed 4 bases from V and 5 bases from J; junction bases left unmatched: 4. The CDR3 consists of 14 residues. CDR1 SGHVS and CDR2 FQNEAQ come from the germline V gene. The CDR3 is CASSWGLENNEQFF. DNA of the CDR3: TGTGCCAGCAGCTGGGGACTAGAAAACAATGAGCAGTTCTTC.

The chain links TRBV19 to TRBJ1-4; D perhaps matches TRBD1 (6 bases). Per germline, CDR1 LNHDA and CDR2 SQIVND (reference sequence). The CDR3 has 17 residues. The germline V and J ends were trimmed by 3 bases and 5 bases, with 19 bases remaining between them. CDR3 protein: CASSIGRDRLPNEKLFF. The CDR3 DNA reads TGTGCCAGTAGTATTGGCCGCGACAGGCTTCCAAATGAAAAACTGTTTTTT.